This passage covers 15 T cell receptor beta chains from one sample sequenced in a study of Graves' ophthalmopathy and Graves' hyperthyroidism (dated 2018 in TCRdb). Sequencer: Illumina HiSeq 2000. For repertoire sequencing, TCR beta CDR3 regions were amplified from RNA transcripts. A first-round RT-PCR used HTBI primers with the Qiagen OneStep RT-PCR kit, followed by a second-round multiplex PCR, size selection and purification. TCRdb cleaned the public reads at Q25 with fastp, built clones with MiXCR and kept in-frame beta chains. Here each entry gathers all rows of one CDR3 protein and keeps the most common genes and DNA. A total of 400,000 or so distinct CDR3 sequences appear in this sample, less than 20% of them only once. Approximately 7% of the sample belongs to the ten largest clones. The sample taken for sequencing was peripheral blood. The receptors stem from a woman between 18 and 29 years old with stable Graves' hyperthyroidism. Donor details come from another sample of the same person, matched by shared clones.

The chain has TRBV12-3 or TRBV12-4 and TRBJ2-2; possible D gene TRBD2, 5 bases. Trimming stripped 7 bases from V and 11 bases from J, with 14 bases between. The CDR3 is 12 residues long. CDR3 residues: CASTLTGDELFF. As DNA, the CDR3 is TGTGCCAGCACCCTCACCGGGGATGAGCTGTTTTTT.

With respect to this clonotype: A clone one base away is much larger, so this may be a read error. V is TRBV7-3 and J is TRBJ1-1; D is perhaps TRBD1 (6 bases). Germline lookup yields CDR1 SGHTA and CDR2 FQGTGA. This CDR3 region has 15 residues. CDR3 nucleotides: TGTGCCAGCAGCCAAGATCCGACAGGCAACACTGAAGCTTGCTTT. Protein sequence: CASSQDPTGNTEACF.

This clonotype was seen many times. A junction boundary mismatches the germline segment, possibly from a read error. The genes are TRBV11-2 and TRBJ2-6; no clear D. The CDR3 loop spans 17 amino acids. Per germline, CDR1 SGHAT and CDR2 FQNNGV. The CDR3 protein is CASNLRVTLSGANVLTF. CDR3 nucleotide sequence: TGTGCCAGCAACTTACGAGTGACCCTCTCTGGGGCCAACGTCCTGACTTTC.

This clonotype was found many times. This chain connects TRBV27 to TRBJ1-5, with D maybe TRBD1 (6 bases). This CDR3 has 12 residues. V lost 6 bases and J lost 6, with 9 bases in between. Germline CDR1 is MNHEY and CDR2 is SMNVEV (reference sequence). The CDR3 reads CASRQGGQPQHF. The DNA for the CDR3 is TGTGCCAGCAGACAGGGCGGTCAGCCCCAGCATTTT.

This clonotype was recorded at least ten times. CDR3 in DNA: TGTGCCAGCTCACCCTCGAGACAGGGGGGCTATGGCTACACCTTC. This codes for CASSPSRQGGYGYTF. V and J are TRBV18 and TRBJ1-2, with 9 bases fitting TRBD1. CDR1 and CDR2 from the germline V gene are KGHSH and LQKENI. This CDR3 region has 15 residues. After removal of 3 bases from V and 4 bases from J, the junction contained 6 bases not matched to a gene.

The chain carries TRBV6-1 and TRBJ2-7; TRBD1 matches at 7 bases. V trimming: 5 bases; J trimming: 1 base; junction bases outside the gene matches: 8. Germline CDR1 MNHNS, CDR2 SASEGT. The CDR3 spans 15 residues. In DNA form, the CDR3 reads TGTGCCAGCAGTATTCAAGGGGGCGGATCCTACGAGCAGTACTTC. Encoded protein: CASSIQGGGSYEQYF.

This clonotype was observed many times. The chain carries TRBV12-3 or TRBV12-4 and TRBJ2-5, with 8 bases identical to TRBD1. V shed 3 bases, J shed 3 bases, and the junction held 3 bases outside the gene matches. The CDR3 is 14 amino acids. The CDR3 sequence is CASSFPGGKETQYF. DNA for the CDR3: TGTGCCAGCAGTTTCCCAGGGGGCAAAGAGACCCAGTACTTC.

This clonotype was found many times. The rearrangement uses TRBV12-3 or TRBV12-4 and TRBJ1-2; the match to TRBD1 covers 7 bases. The J segment lost 8 bases and the V segment lost 5 bases, leaving 8 bases of the junction unmatched. The CDR3 covers 13 residues. CDR3 amino acids: CASSQGGGLGYTF. The CDR3 DNA is TGTGCCAGCAGTCAGGGGGGGGGGTTGGGCTACACCTTC.

This clonotype was recorded a few times. A much more abundant neighbour one base away suggests this may be a read error. No conserved phenylalanine or tryptophan ends this CDR3, so it is likely a read error. This chain connects TRBV6-5 to TRBJ1-2; unclear D gene. V lost 2 bases, J lost 6 bases, and 22 bases lay in between. Germline CDR1 and CDR2: MNHEY and SVGAGI. This CDR3 is 17 amino acids long. CDR3 protein: CASSYLRAALRTDGYTV. CDR3 bases: TGTGCCAGCAGTTACCTTCGGGCAGCCCTTCGGACGGATGGCTACACCGTC.

Turning to this clonotype: Mismatch with germline at one junction end may stem from a read error. The V call is TRBV24-1, the J call TRBJ1-2; D might be TRBD1 (6 bases). CDR1 is KGHDR and CDR2 is SFDVKD in the germline V gene. There are 15 residues in the CDR3. CDR3: CVTSGPGQSTYGYTF. For the CDR3, the DNA is TGTGTCACCAGTGGTCCCGGACAGTCAACTTATGGCTACACCTTC.

This clonotype appeared a few times. The chain links TRBV15 to TRBJ1-1, with D unclear. The CDR3 is made up of 20 amino acids. V was clipped by 3 bases and J by 1 base, with 27 bases between them. Germline CDR1 reads LNHNV; CDR2 reads YYDKDF (reference sequence). The CDR3 region is CATSRQVPRGLGFQNTEAFF. CDR3 DNA sequence: TGTGCCACCAGCAGGCAAGTACCGCGGGGTTTGGGATTCCAGAACACTGAAGCTTTCTTT.

This clonotype turned up a few times. The rearrangement links TRBV7-3 to TRBJ2-2, with D possibly TRBD2 on 6 matching bases. Germline V gene sequence: CDR1 SGHTA, CDR2 FQGTGA. V gave up 4 bases and J gave up 7 bases, with 19 bases separating them. The CDR3 length is 16 residues. CDR3 sequence (DNA): TGTGCCAGCAGCTATTACGCCCGGGGAGGAGGCGGGGAGCTGTTTTTT. It specifies CASSYYARGGGGELFF.

This clonotype was counted many times. This chain uses TRBV6-2 or TRBV6-3 with TRBJ2-7; D is ambiguous. The V gene's germline CDR1 is MNHEY and CDR2 SVGEGT. Deletions cut 7 bases from V and 0 bases from J, with 10 bases between. The CDR3 is made up of 13 amino acids. As DNA, the CDR3 is TGTGCCAGCACCGGAGTGCTCTCCTACGAGCAGTACTTC. The encoded protein is CASTGVLSYEQYF.

The table lists this clonotype with many counts. The chain joins TRBV6-2 or TRBV6-3 to TRBJ1-5; TRBD1 agrees at 12 bases. Unmatched junction bases numbered 10, after V lost 2 bases and J lost 2 bases. Germline CDR1 reads MNHEY; CDR2 reads SVGEGT. The CDR3 extends over 19 amino acids. This CDR3 is CASSYTTPGTGGGNQPQHF. The CDR3, as DNA: TGTGCCAGCAGTTACACCACTCCCGGGACAGGGGGCGGCAATCAGCCCCAGCATTTT.

This clonotype came up a few times. The chain has TRBV19 and TRBJ2-7; 10 positions match TRBD1. The CDR3 has 15 residues. Trimming took 7 bases from V and 3 from J; bases not matched to a gene: 9. CDR1 and CDR2 from the germline V gene are LNHDA and SQIVND (reference sequence). The CDR3 spells CASTLGQGKVYEQYF. CDR3 sequence (DNA): TGTGCCAGTACCCTGGGACAGGGGAAGGTCTACGAGCAGTACTTC.